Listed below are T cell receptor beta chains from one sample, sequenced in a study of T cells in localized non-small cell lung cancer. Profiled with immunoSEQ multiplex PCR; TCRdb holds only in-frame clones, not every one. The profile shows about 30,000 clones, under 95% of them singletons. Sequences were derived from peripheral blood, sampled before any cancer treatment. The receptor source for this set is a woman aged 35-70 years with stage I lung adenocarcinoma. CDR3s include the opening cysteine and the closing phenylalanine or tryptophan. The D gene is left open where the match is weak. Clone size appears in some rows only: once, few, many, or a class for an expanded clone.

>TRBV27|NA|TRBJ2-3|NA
CASSLSRVRSTDTQYF
TGTGCCAGCAGTTTATCGAGGGTCCGTAGCACAGATACGCAGTATTTT
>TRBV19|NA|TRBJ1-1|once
CASSLGGYRTEAFF
TGTGCCAGTAGTCTGGGGGGATATAGGACTGAAGCTTTCTTT
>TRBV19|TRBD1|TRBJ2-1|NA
CASRDPLGTGYNEQFF
TGTGCCAGTAGAGACCCTTTAGGGACAGGCTACAATGAGCAGTTCTTC
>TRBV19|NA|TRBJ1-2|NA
CASSIARSRVF
TGTGCCAGTAGTATAGCAAGGAGCCGCGTCTTC
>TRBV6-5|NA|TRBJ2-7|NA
CASSYWQGYEQYF
TGTGCCAGCAGTTACTGGCAGGGGTACGAGCAGTACTTC
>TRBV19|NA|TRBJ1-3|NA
CASSTAGNTIYF
TGTGCCAGTAGTACCGCAGGAAACACCATATATTTT
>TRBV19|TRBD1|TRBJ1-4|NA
CASSRQGFNEKLFF
TGTGCCAGTAGTAGACAGGGGTTTAATGAAAAACTGTTTTTT
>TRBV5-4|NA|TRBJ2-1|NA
CASSSSLDEQFF
TGTGCCAGCAGCTCCTCGTTGGACGAGCAGTTCTTC
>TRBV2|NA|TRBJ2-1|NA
CASSGPLGGGNEQFF
TGTGCCAGCAGTGGACCCCTTGGGGGTGGGAATGAGCAGTTCTTC
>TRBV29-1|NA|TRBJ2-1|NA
CSNFDHRSRPYNEQFF
TGCAGCAACTTCGATCACAGGAGCAGACCCTACAATGAGCAGTTCTTC
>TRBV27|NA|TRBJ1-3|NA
CASSPTRTGNTIYF
TGTGCCAGCAGTCCCACACGAACGGGAAACACCATATATTTT
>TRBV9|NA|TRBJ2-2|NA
CASSVTSPNSDTGELFF
TGTGCCAGCAGCGTGACTAGTCCAAACTCTGACACCGGGGAGCTGTTTTTT
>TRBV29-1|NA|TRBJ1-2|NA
CSVLEDGLYGYTF
TGCAGCGTTTTGGAAGACGGGCTCTATGGCTACACCTTC
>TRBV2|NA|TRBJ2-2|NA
CASSSQGYGELFF
TGTGCCAGCAGTTCTCAGGGGTACGGGGAGCTGTTTTTT
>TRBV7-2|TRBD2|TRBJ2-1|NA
CASSFRKGGGYYEQFF
TGTGCCAGCAGCTTCCGAAAGGGCGGGGGTTACTATGAGCAGTTCTTC
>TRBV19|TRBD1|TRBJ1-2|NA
CASSMTGTGARDYGYTF
TGTGCCAGTAGTATGACCGGGACAGGGGCAAGAGACTATGGCTACACCTTC
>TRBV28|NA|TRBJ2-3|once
CASSAHPADTQYF
TGTGCCAGCAGTGCCCACCCGGCGGATACGCAGTATTTT
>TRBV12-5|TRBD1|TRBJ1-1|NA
CASGLAQGAGTEAFF
TGTGCTAGTGGTTTGGCACAGGGGGCAGGCACTGAAGCTTTCTTT
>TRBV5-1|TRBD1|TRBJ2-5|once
CASSQSTGQETQYF
TGCGCCAGCAGCCAATCGACAGGGCAAGAGACCCAGTACTTC
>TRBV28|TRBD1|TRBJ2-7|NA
CASSSLNRGSYEQYF
TGTGCCAGCAGTTCACTGAACAGGGGATCCTACGAGCAGTACTTC
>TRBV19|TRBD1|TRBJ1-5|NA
CASSIDRARNQPQHF
TGTGCCAGTAGTATCGACAGGGCCCGAAATCAGCCCCAGCATTTT
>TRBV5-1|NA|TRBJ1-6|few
CASSLGRVNSPLHF
TGCGCCAGCAGCTTGGGTAGGGTGAATTCACCCCTCCACTTT
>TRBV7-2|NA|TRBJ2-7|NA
CASSLIGKTYEQYF
TGTGCCAGCAGCTTAATCGGCAAAACCTACGAGCAGTACTTC
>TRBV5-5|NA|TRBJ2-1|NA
CASSLGQGSYNEQFF
TGTGCCAGCAGCTTGGGTCAGGGTTCCTACAATGAGCAGTTCTTC
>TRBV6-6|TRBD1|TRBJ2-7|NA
CASSYATGLGEQYF
TGTGCCAGCAGTTACGCGACAGGGCTAGGCGAGCAGTACTTC
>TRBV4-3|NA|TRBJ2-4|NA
CASSQSRNIGNIQYF
TGCGCCAGCAGCCAATCCCGAAACATCGGGAACATTCAGTACTTC
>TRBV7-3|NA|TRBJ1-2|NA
CASSLRGTAQGKAERGLF
TGTGCCAGCAGCCTGCGCGGGACCGCACAGGGTAAGGCTGAGAGAGGATTATTC
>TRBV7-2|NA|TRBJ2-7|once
CASSSRGGRDYEQYF
TGTGCCAGCAGCTCCCGGGGCGGTAGAGACTACGAGCAGTACTTC
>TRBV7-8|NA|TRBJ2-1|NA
CASSLLADQWGSYNEQFF
TGTGCCAGCAGCTTACTCGCTGATCAGTGGGGCTCCTACAATGAGCAGTTCTTC
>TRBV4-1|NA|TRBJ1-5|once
CASSQAISRGTANQPQHF
TGCGCCAGCAGCCAAGCTATAAGTCGCGGGACGGCCAATCAGCCCCAGCATTTT
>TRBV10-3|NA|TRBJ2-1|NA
CAISARALTNEQFF
TGTGCCATCAGTGCCCGGGCCCTAACCAATGAGCAGTTCTTC
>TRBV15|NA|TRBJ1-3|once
CATSRASGNTIYF
TGTGCCACCAGCAGGGCCTCTGGAAACACCATATATTTT
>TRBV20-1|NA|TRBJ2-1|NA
CSARAYNEQFF
TGCAGTGCTAGGGCCTACAATGAGCAGTTCTTC
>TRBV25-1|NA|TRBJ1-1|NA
CASSHTGGINTEAFF
TGTGCCAGTTCCCACACTGGGGGAATTAACACTGAAGCTTTCTTT
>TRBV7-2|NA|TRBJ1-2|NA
CASSLELQGNGYTF
TGTGCCAGCAGCTTAGAGCTACAGGGTAATGGCTACACCTTC
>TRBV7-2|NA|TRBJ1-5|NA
CASSQVGGNQPQHF
TGTGCCAGCAGTCAGGTTGGGGGCAATCAGCCCCAGCATTTT
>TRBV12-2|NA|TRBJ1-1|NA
CASRLARGAEAFF
TGTGCAAGTCGCTTAGCACGGGGTGCTGAAGCTTTCTTT
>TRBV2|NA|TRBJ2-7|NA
CASGGIPYEQYF
TGTGCCAGCGGAGGTATCCCCTACGAGCAGTACTTC
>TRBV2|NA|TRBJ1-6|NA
CASSERASYNSPLHF
TGTGCCAGCAGTGAAAGGGCCAGCTATAATTCACCCCTCCACTTT
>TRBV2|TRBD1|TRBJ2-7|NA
CASRKTGALGEQYF
TGTGCCAGCAGAAAGACAGGGGCCCTCGGGGAGCAGTACTTC
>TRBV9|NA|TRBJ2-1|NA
CASSVGGGYNEQFF
TGTGCCAGCAGCGTGGGGGGCGGGTACAATGAGCAGTTCTTC
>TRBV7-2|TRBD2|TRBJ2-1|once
CASSLAPGLSRNEQFF
TGTGCCAGCAGCTTAGCGCCGGGACTATCTCGCAATGAGCAGTTCTTC
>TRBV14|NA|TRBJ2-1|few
CASSQDRGTYNEQFF
TGTGCCAGCAGCCAAGATAGAGGGACCTACAATGAGCAGTTCTTC
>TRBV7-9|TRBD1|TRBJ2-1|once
CASSSFPRQGVIFNEQFF
TGTGCCAGCAGCTCCTTCCCTCGACAGGGGGTTATTTTTAATGAGCAGTTCTTC
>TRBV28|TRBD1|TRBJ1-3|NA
CASSSRATGVIFLSGNTIYF
TGTGCCAGCAGTTCCCGGGCGACAGGGGTTATCTTCCTCTCTGGAAACACCATATATTTT
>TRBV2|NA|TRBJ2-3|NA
CASTEGGDTQYF
TGTGCCAGCACCGAAGGCGGGGATACGCAGTATTTT
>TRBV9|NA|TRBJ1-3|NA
CASSDQGTGNTIYF
TGTGCCAGCAGCGACCAGGGTACTGGAAACACCATATATTTT
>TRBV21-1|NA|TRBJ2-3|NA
CASSKPWGPYLTDTQYF
TGTGCCAGCAGCAAACCCTGGGGGCCCTACCTCACAGATACGCAGTATTTT
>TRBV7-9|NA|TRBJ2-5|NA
CASSLVGQGLEQETQYF
TGTGCCAGCAGCTTAGTTGGGCAGGGACTCGAACAAGAGACCCAGTACTTC
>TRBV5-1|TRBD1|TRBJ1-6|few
CASSGSGQDNSPLHF
TGCGCCAGCAGCGGTTCCGGACAGGATAATTCACCCCTCCACTTT
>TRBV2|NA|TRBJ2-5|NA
CASSSTEYQETQYF
TGTGCCAGCAGTTCGACAGAGTACCAAGAGACCCAGTACTTC
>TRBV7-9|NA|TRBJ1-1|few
CASSGVRRDTEAFF
TGTGCCAGCAGCGGGGTCCGGCGGGACACTGAAGCTTTCTTT
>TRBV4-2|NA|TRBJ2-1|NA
CASSQDLWGSYNEQFF
TGTGCCAGCAGCCAAGATCTATGGGGGTCCTACAATGAGCAGTTCTTC
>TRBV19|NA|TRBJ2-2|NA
CASIGVVKYTGELFF
TGTGCCAGTATAGGGGTTGTTAAGTACACCGGGGAGCTGTTTTTT